This TCR beta chain was recorded in a study of shared clonotypes between healthy human individuals. This CDR3 region has 17 residues. CDR1 and CDR2 from the germline V gene are LNHDA and SQIVND (reference sequence). V lost 4 bases and J lost 5; bases outside the gene matches: 10. TCRdb's copy holds only in-frame clones and misses some; the assay was immunoSEQ multiplex PCR. The sample carries hundreds of thousands of clones, under 80% recorded once. This clone was observed once. The specimen sequenced was memory CD4+ T cells sorted from blood. Described subset: CD45RA-negative fraction. This chain joins TRBV19 and TRBJ2-2; 10 nucleotides align to TRBD2. The TCR was taken from a woman aged 25 to 39 in good health. CDR3 loop: CASSTGLAAAMTGELFF. In nucleotides, the CDR3 is TGTGCCAGTAGTACAGGACTAGCGGCCGCGATGACCGGGGAGCTGTTTTTT.